This T cell receptor (beta chain) was recorded in a study of T cell responses to AZD1222 COVID-19 vaccine. Study details: It was second doses at about 4 or about 12 weeks that were pooled.

Measured with immunoSEQ multiplex PCR; TCRdb has only the in-frame clones, and not every one. The sample consists of around 140,000 clones, around nine tenths of them appearing once. About this clone itself: Its target is not known.

Germline CDR1 and CDR2: MNHNY and SVGAGI (reference sequence). V was clipped by 6 bases and J by 0 bases, with 12 bases between them. The CDR3 contains 15 residues. Study results and caveats: Within unmutated variant regions lay the reported targets of nearly half of spike-specific TCRs. The sample set comprised mostly white British donors with more females, and clonal diversity was possibly underestimated.

V gene TRBV6-6 combines with J gene TRBJ2-1; D perhaps matches TRBD2 (6 bases). The sequences come from peripheral blood, collected on day 0 of AZD1222 vaccination. The TCR sequence derives from an adult in good health. Written as DNA, the CDR3 is TGTGCCAGCAGGCCTAGACTAGTCTCCTACAATGAGCAGTTCTTC. Its protein is CASRPRLVSYNEQFF.